What follows are 9 T cell receptor beta chains derived from one specimen sequenced in a study of cytomegalovirus exposure and HLA in healthy donors. The PCR made use of 60 Vbeta and 13 Jbeta primers. Measured with immunoSEQ multiplex PCR; TCRdb has only the in-frame clones, and not every one. The sample has 150,000 to 200,000 clones, roughly four fifths seen once; the top ten hold about 1.6%. Material: PBMCs. Source of these receptors: a middle-aged man in good health and CMV-seronegative.

J is TRBJ1-2 and V is TRBV6-1; D is undetermined. Germline CDR1 MNHNS, CDR2 SASEGT. The CDR3 totals 12 residues. V was pared by 4 bases and J by 8 bases, with 11 bases between. In DNA form, the CDR3 reads TGTGCCAGCAGTGTGCTCACGGGAGGCTACACCTTC. It codes for CASSVLTGGYTF.

The gene calls are TRBV6-1 and TRBJ1-6; D is ambiguous. With 3 bases removed from V and 16 bases from J, the gap between germline ends came to 13 bases. This CDR3 has 12 residues. The germline gives CDR1 MNHNS, CDR2 SASEGT. CDR3 region: CASSDVPLQLHF. DNA for the CDR3: TGTGCCAGCAGTGATGTCCCCCTCCAGCTCCACTTT.

This rearrangement joins TRBV28 to TRBJ2-1; 11 bases match TRBD2. The CDR3 is 15 residues long. Germline V lookup: CDR1 MDHEN, CDR2 SYDVKM. The V gene end was trimmed by 7 bases and the J gene end by 6 bases; junction bases not matched to a gene: 8. CDR3 in DNA: TGTGCCAGCACCAAAGAACTAGCGGGAGTCAATGAGCAGTTCTTC. This codes for CASTKELAGVNEQFF.

About this clone itself: The sample contains more than one DNA sequence encoding this CDR3. The chain carries TRBV18 and TRBJ2-5, with D unclear. The CDR3 has 14 residues. Germline V gene sequence: CDR1 KGHSH, CDR2 LQKENI. V shed 3 bases and J shed 1 base, with 9 bases lying between them. CDR3: CASSPRELQETQYF. The CDR3 DNA is TGTGCCAGCTCACCGAGAGAGCTCCAAGAGACCCAGTACTTC.

The chain joins TRBV6-5 to TRBJ1-5; D unclear. This CDR3 comprises 12 residues. Germline assignment: CDR1 MNHEY and CDR2 SVGAGI. Trimming stripped 8 bases from V and 4 bases from J, with 9 bases between. The chain's CDR3 is CASGVANQPQHF. CDR3 DNA: TGTGCCAGCGGAGTTGCGAATCAGCCCCAGCATTTT.

This sequence joins TRBV20-1 and TRBJ2-3; D ambiguous. The CDR3 sequence is 11 residues long. V was pared by 3 bases and J by 4 bases, with 5 bases between. Germline-derived CDR1 and CDR2 are DFQATT and SNEGSKA (reference sequence). The CDR3 coding sequence is TGCAGTGCTAGTGCGGCAGATACGCAGTATTTT. This sequence encodes CSASAADTQYF.

Turning to this clone: A read error may account for a junction end that differs from germline. The CDR3 DNA reads as TGTTCCAGCAGCTTATCGTCTGCGGCTTCCAATCAGCCCCAGCATTTT. Its translation is CSSSLSSAASNQPQHF. The chain links TRBV7-9 to TRBJ1-5, with D unresolved. The CDR3 has 16 amino acids. Germline-derived CDR1 and CDR2 are SEHNR and FQNEAQ (reference sequence).

This clone was seen only once. The chain combines TRBV5-1 with TRBJ2-1; possibly TRBD1 for D (6 bases). The CDR3 length is 15 residues. Trimming stripped 1 base from V and 0 bases from J, with 8 bases between. Germline values: CDR1 SGHRS, CDR2 YFSETQ. The CDR3 nucleotides are TGCGCCAGCAGCTTGCGGGACAACTCCTACAATGAGCAGTTCTTC. As protein: CASSLRDNSYNEQFF.

V gene TRBV9 combines with J gene TRBJ2-2, with 8 bases identical to TRBD1. This CDR3 is 15 amino acids long. The trim removed 1 base at V and 4 bases at J, leaving 3 bases unmatched. From germline, CDR1 is SGDLS and CDR2 YYNGEE. The CDR3 here is CASSVPGGSTGELFF. The CDR3 coding sequence is TGTGCCAGCAGCGTACCAGGGGGCAGCACCGGGGAGCTGTTTTTT.